The 13 T cell receptor beta chains below were found in one sample sequenced in a study of tumor and adjacent non-tumor tissue in lung cancer. RNA was extracted from bulk tissue without any cell sorting. A modified ARM-PCR protocol with three rounds of nested PCR amplified TCRbeta. TCRdb reprocessed the multiplex PCR reads with MiXCR, giving one entry per CDR3 protein. This table holds roughly 200,000 distinct CDR3 sequences, 60% to 85% found once. The source material was lung tumor tissue. These receptors originate from a man in his 60s with non-small cell lung cancer.

As regards this clonotype: The germline gene is not matched at one end of the junction; a read error may be the cause. The chain couples TRBV6-5 to TRBJ1-2; 7 nucleotides align to TRBD1. This CDR3 region has 12 residues. Germline loops: CDR1 MNHEY, CDR2 SVGAGI. The CDR3 region is CASGSGGYGYTF. In DNA form, the CDR3 reads TGTGCCAGCGGCTCAGGGGGGTATGGTTACACCTTC.

The chain carries TRBV12-3 or TRBV12-4 and TRBJ1-3, with 7 bases that match TRBD1. There are 14 residues in the CDR3. V lost 5 bases, J lost 8 bases, and 9 bases stayed unmatched. The CDR3 DNA sequence: TGTGCCAGCAGTCGGCGACAGGGATCATACACCATATATTTT. Encoded protein: CASSRRQGSYTIYF.

About this clonotype: The junction shows a germline mismatch at one end, possibly a read error. V gene TRBV6-5 combines with J gene TRBJ1-2; the D gene is possibly TRBD1 (5 bases). The germline V gene encodes CDR1 MNHEY and CDR2 SVGAGI. There are 13 residues in the CDR3. CDR3 DNA sequence: TGTGCCAGCAGTTACTCGAGGAGGGACGGCTACGCCTTC. It translates to CASSYSRRDGYAF.

This rearrangement joins TRBV5-1 to TRBJ2-3; no clear D. Deletions cut 5 bases from V and 3 bases from J, with 13 bases between. The germline CDR1 and CDR2 sequences are SGHRS and YFSETQ. The CDR3 is made up of 14 amino acids. The CDR3 nucleotides read TGCGCCAGCAGATTTCTCTCAGCGACAGATACGCAGTATTTT. The encoded protein is CASRFLSATDTQYF.

This clonotype was seen a handful of times. The gene calls are TRBV5-6 and TRBJ2-6; tentatively, D is TRBD1 (6 bases). The germline gives CDR1 SGHDT, CDR2 YYEEEE. The V and J ends lost 3 bases and 1 base respectively, with 8 bases between them. The length of the CDR3 is 15 residues. The DNA of the CDR3 is TGTGCCAGCAGCTCTCAGGGGTCTGGGGCCAACGTCCTGACTTTC. Its protein is CASSSQGSGANVLTF.

On this clonotype: This could be a read error, since a much larger clone is one nucleotide away. The gene calls are TRBV28 and TRBJ1-5; 8 bases line up with TRBD1. The CDR3 runs to 15 residues. The V gene's germline CDR1 is MDHEN and CDR2 SYDVKM. Trimming at V came to 6 bases and at J to 0 bases, leaving 4 bases not matched to a gene. The CDR3 nucleotides read TGTGCCAGCAGAAACAGGGGGGTTAGCAATCAGCCCCAGCATTTT. This codes for CASRNRGVSNQPQHF.

Of note for this clonotype: The junction and the germline gene differ at one end; a read error may be behind it. V and J are TRBV20-1 and TRBJ2-5; 14 nucleotides agree with TRBD2. This CDR3 is built from 17 residues. Germline V CDR1 and CDR2: DFQATT, SNEGSKA (reference sequence). The CDR3 spells CNARPFPLGLAGETQYF. The CDR3 DNA reads as TGCAATGCTAGACCCTTTCCCTTGGGACTAGCGGGAGAGACCCAGTATTTC.

Points on this clonotype: A much bigger clone sits one base away, suggesting this may be a read error. The chain joins TRBV5-4 to TRBJ1-4; D possibly corresponds to TRBD1 (5 bases). The CDR3 runs 14 residues. Germline loops: CDR1 SGHNT, CDR2 YYREEE (reference sequence). The CDR3 DNA reads TGTGTCAGCAGCCCCCAGGGTAGACGGGAAAAACTGTTTTTT. Translated: CVSSPQGRREKLFF. Together with reference TRBV5-4 and TRBJ1-4, the CDR3 gives the full variable domain: ETGVTQSPTHLIKTRGQQVTLRCSSQSGHNTVSWYQQALGQGPQFIFQYYREEENGRGNFPPRFSGLQFPNYSSELNVNALELDDSALYLCVSSPQGRREKLFFGSGTQLSVL.

V and J are TRBV28 and TRBJ2-7; no clear D gene. The CDR3 runs to 13 residues. CDR1 and CDR2 (germline): MDHEN, SYDVKM. V lost 6 bases, J lost 5 bases, and 14 bases lay in between. The CDR3: CASSPSPEDEQYF. Here the CDR3 DNA reads TGTGCCAGCAGCCCAAGCCCAGAAGACGAGCAGTACTTC.

This clonotype was seen only once. The junction does not match germline at one end; this may be a read error. The chain joins TRBV4-1 to TRBJ1-2, with 7 nucleotides matching TRBD1. Germline assignment: CDR1 MGHRA and CDR2 YSYEKL. The CDR3 consists of 14 residues. CDR3 coding DNA: TGCGCCAGCGGCCAGGAACAGGGGTACTATTGCTACACCTTC. This translates into CASGQEQGYYCYTF.

Remarks on this clonotype: This could be a read error, since a much larger clone is one nucleotide away. Because it lacks the conserved phenylalanine or tryptophan at the end, this CDR3 is likely a read error. This chain's CDR3 is CSARQSETQYL. The CDR3 nucleotides read TGCAGTGCTAGACAAAGTGAGACCCAGTACTTA. The chain employs TRBV20-1 and TRBJ2-5; D is uncertain. Germline V gene sequence: CDR1 DFQATT, CDR2 SNEGSKA (reference sequence). This CDR3 contains 11 residues. V lost 2 bases, J lost 5 bases, and 6 bases lay in between.

As concerns this clonotype: At one end, the junction sequence differs from germline, possibly due to a read error. This sequence joins TRBV29-1 and TRBJ2-2, with D hard to call. The CDR3 spans 14 residues. The germline gives CDR1 SQVTM, CDR2 ANQGSEA. CDR3 protein: CSVDGHGNTEELFF. The CDR3 coding sequence is TGCAGCGTTGACGGCCATGGAAACACCGAGGAGCTGTTTTTT.

As for this clonotype: Given a much more abundant clone one base away, this may be a read error. The J gene is TRBJ2-2, the V gene TRBV10-1; tentative D call: TRBD1 (6 bases). The CDR3 extends over 17 amino acids. With 5 bases removed from V and 5 bases from J, the gap between germline ends came to 21 bases. CDR1 WNHNN and CDR2 SYGVQD come from the germline V gene (reference sequence). Here the CDR3 reads CASSRMAQGIGTGELFF. The CDR3 DNA is TGCGCCAGCAGTCGGATGGCACAGGGTATAGGGACCGGGGAGCTGTTTTTT.